These 15 T cell receptor beta chains came from one sample sequenced in a study of beta chain features in type 1 diabetes. Study outcomes and limitations: People with Type 1 diabetes carried modestly yet significantly shorter TCRB CDR3s in all four CD4+ subsets.

No antigens are known for them. The sequenced template was cDNA made from the entire isolated RNA. Data came from immunoSEQ multiplex PCR; TCRdb stores just in-frame clones and leaves some out. The data show about 400,000 clones, about 12% seen once. Sequenced material: naive CD4+ T cells from blood. The source is a woman aged 18-35 years with type 1 diabetes.

The gene calls are TRBV5-1 and TRBJ2-2; 7 bases agree with TRBD1. The ends lost 4 bases at V and 3 bases at J; junction bases unmatched: 3. The CDR3 has 14 amino acids. Per germline, CDR1 SGHRS and CDR2 YFSETQ. CDR3 sequence reads: CASSTTGDTGELFF. The CDR3 bases are TGCGCCAGCAGCACAACAGGGGACACCGGGGAGCTGTTTTTT. The complete variable domain, with remaining parts taken from reference TRBV5-1 and TRBJ2-2, reads KAGVTQTPRYLIKTRGQQVTLSCSPISGHRSVSWYQQTPGQGLQFLFEYFSETQRNKGNFPGRFSGRQFSNSRSEMNVSTLELGDSALYLCASSTTGDTGELFFGEGSRLTVL.

In this sample, this clone turned up a few times. The chain combines TRBV11-3 with TRBJ2-2; D may be TRBD1 (6 bases). Trimming shortened V by 5 bases and J by 1 base, and 8 bases separated the two germline ends. The CDR3 sequence is 14 residues long. The V gene's germline CDR1 is SGHNT and CDR2 YENEEA. The CDR3 DNA is TGTGCCAGCAGCATACAGGGGAACACCGGGGAGCTGTTTTTT. Translating gives CASSIQGNTGELFF.

The chain has TRBV19 and TRBJ2-7, with D perhaps TRBD2 (5 bases). The CDR3 covers 15 residues. V was clipped by 1 base and J by 0 bases, with 10 bases between them. The germline CDR1 and CDR2 sequences are LNHDA and SQIVND (reference sequence). The CDR3 DNA reads TGTGCCAGTAGTATAGTCGGTAGCGACTCCTACGAGCAGTACTTC. It codes for CASSIVGSDSYEQYF.

The chain couples TRBV11-3 to TRBJ2-3, with 10 bases aligning to TRBD1. This CDR3 has 15 residues. Germline V gene data show CDR1 as SGHNT and CDR2 as YENEEA. J was trimmed by 1 base and V by 4 bases; bases with no gene match: 2. The CDR3 DNA reads as TGTGCCAGCAGCTCGGGACAGGGGCGCACAGATACGCAGTATTTT. Its protein product is CASSSGQGRTDTQYF.

V and J are TRBV7-2 and TRBJ2-3; 8 bases match TRBD1. The CDR3 totals 13 residues. J was trimmed by 11 bases and V by 5 bases; bases with no gene match: 9. The germline CDR1 and CDR2 sequences are SGHTA and FQGNSA. CDR3 nucleotides: TGTGCCAGCAGCCCCGGACAGGGAAGGGTGCAGTATTTT. It encodes CASSPGQGRVQYF.

This clone was recorded a few times. The chain recombines TRBV18 with TRBJ2-7; 10 nucleotides match TRBD2. V shed 4 bases, J shed 6 bases, and the junction held 12 bases outside the gene matches. Looked up from germline, CDR1 is KGHSH and CDR2 is LQKENI. The CDR3 totals 16 residues. CDR3 in amino acids: CASSLLAGRVDGEQYF. The CDR3 region has the DNA TGTGCCAGCTCACTACTAGCGGGAAGGGTCGACGGCGAGCAGTACTTC.

This clone was detected a few times. The V gene is TRBV19, the J gene TRBJ1-1, with D unresolved. There are 13 residues in the CDR3. Germline lookup yields CDR1 LNHDA and CDR2 SQIVND (reference sequence). V was shortened by 1 base and J by 10 bases, with 13 bases between the two germline ends. CDR3 in DNA: TGTGCCAGTAGTATAGGTGGCCGCCGGGGAGCTTTCTTT. Amino acid sequence: CASSIGGRRGAFF.

The rearrangement links TRBV4-1 to TRBJ2-1, with D possibly being TRBD2 (5 bases). This CDR3 spans 17 amino acids. Per the germline V gene, CDR1 is MGHRA and CDR2 is YSYEKL. Trimming removed 2 bases from V and 1 base from J, with 15 bases in between. In DNA form, the CDR3 reads TGCGCCAGCAGCCAATATCCCGGCCCGGGGTCCTACAATGAGCAGTTCTTC. Encoded protein: CASSQYPGPGSYNEQFF.

The chain has TRBV19 and TRBJ2-5; the match to TRBD1 covers 7 bases. Germline values: CDR1 LNHDA, CDR2 SQIVND (reference sequence). This CDR3 region has 18 residues. V lost 5 bases, J lost 2 bases, and 17 bases stayed unmatched. The CDR3 here is CASSLLLGRQGVQETQYF. In DNA, the CDR3 is TGTGCCAGTAGTCTCCTCCTGGGCCGACAGGGAGTACAAGAGACCCAGTACTTC.

V usage is TRBV7-3 and J usage is TRBJ2-3; 8 bases are a match to TRBD2. The J segment lost 2 bases and the V segment lost 3 bases, leaving 4 bases of the junction unmatched. This CDR3 has 15 residues. Germline CDR1 SGHTA, CDR2 FQGTGA. CDR3 amino acids: CASSLLGLDTDTQYF. The DNA of the CDR3 is TGTGCCAGCAGCTTGTTGGGACTAGACACAGATACGCAGTATTTT. The whole variable domain, remainder taken from reference TRBV7-3 and TRBJ2-3, is GAGVSQTPSNKVTEKGKYVELRCDPISGHTALYWYRQSLGQGPEFLIYFQGTGAADDSGLPNDRFFAVRPEGSVSTLKIQRTERGDSAVYLCASSLLGLDTDTQYFGPGTRLTVL.

The CDR3 loop reads CASSQDRLSYEQFF. CDR3 in DNA: TGCGCCAGCAGCCAAGATAGACTATCCTATGAGCAGTTCTTC. J is TRBJ2-1 and V is TRBV4-3, with a tentative D call TRBD2 (5 bases). The germline V gene encodes CDR1 LGHNA and CDR2 YSLEER. Between the trimmed V and J ends, which lost 0 bases and 8 bases, there was a span of 11 bases. The CDR3 is made up of 14 amino acids.

This clone was found a few times. The rearrangement links TRBV7-9 to TRBJ2-7; 14 bases agree with TRBD2. The CDR3 is made up of 14 amino acids. The germline V gene encodes CDR1 SEHNR and CDR2 FQNEAQ (reference sequence). Trimming took 6 bases from V and 7 from J; bases not matched to a gene: 5. Here the CDR3 DNA reads TGTGCCAGCAGGCCGGGACTAGCGGGAGTGGAGCAGTACTTC. Translated, it gives CASRPGLAGVEQYF.

Only a few counts were recorded for this clone. The chain couples TRBV5-1 to TRBJ2-3; 10 bases agree with TRBD2. Germline V lookup: CDR1 SGHRS, CDR2 YFSETQ. This CDR3 is 17 amino acids long. After removal of 3 bases from V and 3 bases from J, the junction contained 10 bases not matched to a gene. CDR3 region: CASSSGVSGRATDTQYF. The CDR3 DNA is TGCGCCAGCAGCTCTGGGGTGAGCGGGAGGGCAACAGATACGCAGTATTTT. The full variable domain, with the rest looked up from reference TRBV5-1 and TRBJ2-3, is KAGVTQTPRYLIKTRGQQVTLSCSPISGHRSVSWYQQTPGQGLQFLFEYFSETQRNKGNFPGRFSGRQFSNSRSEMNVSTLELGDSALYLCASSSGVSGRATDTQYFGPGTRLTVL.

The chain has TRBV7-3 and TRBJ2-3; 9 nucleotides align to TRBD1. J was trimmed by 9 bases and V by 2 bases; bases with no gene match: 9. CDR3 length: 15 residues. Germline CDR1 reads SGHTA; CDR2 reads FQGTGA. The CDR3 DNA sequence: TGTGCCAGCAGCTTACTGGACAGGGGTAGCGGCACGCAGTATTTT. Translated, it gives CASSLLDRGSGTQYF.

This clone came up a few times. The V call is TRBV4-3, the J call TRBJ2-1; D call uncertain. The length of the CDR3 is 13 residues. CDR1 is LGHNA and CDR2 is YSLEER in the germline V gene. Trimming removed 0 bases from V and 8 bases from J, with 8 bases in between. CDR3 residues: CASSQDHRYEQFF. The CDR3 DNA is TGCGCCAGCAGCCAAGATCATCGGTATGAGCAGTTCTTC.